The next 10 T cell receptor beta chains were all read from a single sample in a study of OX40 agonist ivuxolimab in advanced cancers. Measured with immunoSEQ multiplex PCR; TCRdb has only the in-frame clones, and not every one. The profile shows about 43,000 clones, 75% to 90% of them singletons. The sequencing here drew on CD4+ or CD8+ T cells sorted from blood, taken in a trial of the OX40 agonist ivuxolimab. The receptors originated from an adult with an advanced solid tumor such as melanoma, head and neck, liver or kidney cancer.

The chain has TRBV30 and TRBJ1-4, with 7 positions matching TRBD1. The V segment lost 0 bases and the J segment 8 bases; nucleotides outside the gene matches: 6. CDR1 is GTSNPN and CDR2 is SVGIG in the germline V gene (reference sequence). The CDR3 extends over 14 amino acids. The CDR3: CAWSVQGSSEKLFF. Here the CDR3 DNA reads TGTGCCTGGAGTGTACAGGGGAGTAGCGAAAAACTGTTTTTT.

This chain joins TRBV20-1 and TRBJ2-1; unclear D gene. CDR1 DFQATT and CDR2 SNEGSKA come from the germline V gene (reference sequence). The CDR3 loop spans 10 amino acids. V lost 0 bases, J lost 8 bases, and 2 bases lay in between. The CDR3 DNA follows: TGCAGTGCTAGAGACTATGAGCAGTTCTTC. It translates to CSARDYEQFF.

The rearrangement joins TRBV30 to TRBJ2-2; D uncertain. Germline assignment: CDR1 GTSNPN and CDR2 SVGIG (reference sequence). The CDR3 contains 12 residues. V was pared by 2 bases and J by 8 bases, with 9 bases between. The CDR3 is CAWSPQLGELFF. The CDR3 bases are TGTGCCTGGAGTCCACAACTTGGGGAGCTGTTTTTT.

This chain uses TRBV4-3 with TRBJ1-3; D unresolved. The V end lost 6 bases, the J end lost 8 bases, and 20 bases lay between the germline ends. The CDR3 length is 15 residues. The germline V gene encodes CDR1 LGHNA and CDR2 YSLEER. The CDR3 region has the DNA TGCGCCAGCAGGAACAGCATAAGTCCCTTAGACACCATATATTTT. Translation: CASRNSISPLDTIYF.

The V gene is TRBV19, the J gene TRBJ1-1; a possible D gene is TRBD1 (5 bases). Germline V gene lookup returns CDR1 LNHDA and CDR2 SQIVND (reference sequence). The CDR3 has 17 residues. V shed 7 bases and J shed 0 bases, with 21 bases lying between them. CDR3 in DNA: TGTGCCAGTACCAAAAACACCGCGGGGCAGATGAACACTGAAGCTTTCTTT. This gives the protein CASTKNTAGQMNTEAFF.

The rearrangement joins TRBV6-5 to TRBJ2-1; TRBD2 is a possible D gene (6 bases). CDR1 MNHEY and CDR2 SVGAGI come from the germline V gene. V was pared by 8 bases and J by 0 bases, with 14 bases between. This CDR3 spans 15 amino acids. The CDR3 sequence: CASSLAGSSYNEQFF. The CDR3 coding sequence is TGTGCCAGCTCCCTGGCGGGGAGCTCCTACAATGAGCAGTTCTTC.

This rearrangement joins TRBV29-1 to TRBJ2-3; 13 bases match TRBD2. CDR3 length: 13 amino acids. V trimming: 7 bases; J trimming: 4 bases; junction bases outside the gene matches: 2. CDR1 is SQVTM, CDR2 ANQGSEA, per germline. DNA for the CDR3: TGCAGCGGAGGGACTAGCGGGGCAGATACGCAGTATTTT. Translation: CSGGTSGADTQYF.

In this sample, this clone turned up once. The chain uses TRBV19 and TRBJ2-6, with D possibly being TRBD2 (6 bases). Germline V gene data show CDR1 as LNHDA and CDR2 as SQIVND (reference sequence). The CDR3 extends over 18 amino acids. V was clipped by 3 bases and J by 0 bases, with 15 bases between them. The CDR3 nucleotides read TGTGCCAGTAGTATGCAGGGTAGGGGACTCTCTGGGGCCAACGTCCTGACTTTC. Its protein is CASSMQGRGLSGANVLTF. Looking up the rest from reference TRBV19 and TRBJ2-6 gives the full variable domain: DGGITQSPKYLFRKEGQNVTLSCEQNLNHDAMYWYRQDPGQGLRLIYYSQIVNDFQKGDIAEGYSVSREKKESFPLTVTSAQKNPTAFYLCASSMQGRGLSGANVLTFGAGSRLTVL.

This chain links TRBV5-1 with TRBJ2-7; 8 bases align to TRBD2. The V segment lost 5 bases and the J segment 4 bases; nucleotides outside the gene matches: 11. This CDR3 region has 15 residues. CDR1 is SGHRS, CDR2 YFSETQ, per germline. The CDR3 here is CASSQSGGRIYEQYF. For the CDR3, the DNA is TGCGCCAGCAGTCAATCGGGCGGGAGGATATACGAGCAGTACTTC.

The genes are TRBV7-3 and TRBJ2-6, with D possibly being TRBD2 (5 bases). Germline values: CDR1 SGHTA, CDR2 FQGTGA. This CDR3 has 16 residues. V lost 5 bases and J 3 bases, leaving 14 bases between the germline ends. This CDR3 is CASSPQEALGANVLTF. The CDR3 DNA sequence: TGTGCCAGCAGCCCTCAGGAGGCGCTTGGGGCCAACGTCCTGACTTTC. Using reference TRBV7-3 and TRBJ2-6 for the parts outside the CDR3, the full variable domain is GAGVSQTPSNKVTEKGKYVELRCDPISGHTALYWYRQSLGQGPEFLIYFQGTGAADDSGLPNDRFFAVRPEGSVSTLKIQRTERGDSAVYLCASSPQEALGANVLTFGAGSRLTVL.